This entry lists 5 T cell receptor beta chains sequenced from one sample in a study of read filtering for tumor transcriptome and immune sequencing. The library was built from roughly 400 ng RNA with molecular barcoded adaptors for alpha/delta and beta/gamma chains. TCRdb used MiXCR to reprocess the reads, holding one entry per CDR3 protein. The sample holds about 46,000 distinct CDR3 sequences, approximately 12% seen once. Sequencing was carried out using a population of CD138-negative cells sorted from bone marrow. The receptors were gathered from a donor aged 40 or over with multiple myeloma.

This clonotype was counted ten times or more. V and J are TRBV20-1 and TRBJ2-5; the D is unclear. The CDR3 runs 11 residues. Trimming took off 7 bases at V and 1 base at J, with 7 bases between the two ends. Per germline, CDR1 DFQATT and CDR2 SNEGSKA (reference sequence). CDR3 in DNA: TGCAGTGTCGGTTTCCAAGAGACCCAGTACTTC. This translates into CSVGFQETQYF.

This clonotype has at least ten counts. The rearrangement uses TRBV4-3 and TRBJ1-1, with D unclear. V gave up 0 bases and J gave up 11 bases, with 16 bases separating them. The CDR3 sequence is 14 residues long. Per germline, CDR1 LGHNA and CDR2 YSLEER. In nucleotides, the CDR3 is TGCGCCAGCAGCCAAGATCGCCGTGAAAATCGGGCTTTCTTT. The encoded protein is CASSQDRRENRAFF.

Many counts were recorded for this clonotype. V and J are TRBV5-6 and TRBJ2-7; no definite D call. V lost 4 bases to trimming and J lost 6 bases, with 17 bases between them. Germline V gives CDR1 SGHDT, CDR2 YYEEEE. This CDR3 region has 14 residues. CDR3 nucleotide sequence: TGTGCCAGCAGCCCTAACTTTAGGTTCTTCGAGCAGTACTTC. Translating it yields CASSPNFRFFEQYF.

This clonotype showed up many times. The chain combines TRBV7-8 with TRBJ2-1; TRBD1 matches 10 bases. The V gene end was trimmed by 4 bases and the J gene end by 6 bases; junction bases not matched to a gene: 3. The CDR3 is made up of 14 amino acids. CDR1 is SGHVS and CDR2 is FQNEAQ in the germline V gene. The CDR3 reads CASSYRDRGNEQFF. The DNA of the CDR3 is TGTGCCAGCAGCTACCGGGACAGGGGCAATGAGCAGTTCTTC. The complete variable domain, with remaining parts taken from reference TRBV7-8 and TRBJ2-1, reads GAGVSQSPRYKVAKRGQDVALRCDPISGHVSLFWYQQALGQGPEFLTYFQNEAQLDKSGLPSDRFFAERPEGSVSTLKIQRTQQEDSAVYLCASSYRDRGNEQFFGPGTRLTVL.

This clonotype was recorded at least ten times. This chain joins TRBV19 and TRBJ1-5, with 10 positions matching TRBD1. Germline V CDR1 and CDR2: LNHDA, SQIVND (reference sequence). The CDR3 is 14 residues long. J was trimmed by 0 bases and V by 10 bases; bases with no gene match: 3. The CDR3 sequence is CATGTGVSNQPQHF. The CDR3 nucleotides read TGTGCCACCGGGACAGGGGTTAGCAATCAGCCCCAGCATTTT.